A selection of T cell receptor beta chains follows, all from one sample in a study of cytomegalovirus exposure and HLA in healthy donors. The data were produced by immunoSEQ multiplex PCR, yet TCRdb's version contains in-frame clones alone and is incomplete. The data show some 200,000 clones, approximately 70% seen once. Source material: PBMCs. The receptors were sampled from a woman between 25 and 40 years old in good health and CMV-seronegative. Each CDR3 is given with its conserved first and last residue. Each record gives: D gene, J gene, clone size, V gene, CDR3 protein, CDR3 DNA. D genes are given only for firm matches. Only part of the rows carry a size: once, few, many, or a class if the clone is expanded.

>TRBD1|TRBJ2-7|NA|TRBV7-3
CASSQGTAPYEQYF
TGTGCCAGCAGCCAAGGGACAGCCCCCTACGAGCAGTACTTC
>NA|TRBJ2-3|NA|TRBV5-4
CASSLGYGTDTQYF
TGTGCCAGCAGCTTGGGCTATGGCACAGATACGCAGTATTTT
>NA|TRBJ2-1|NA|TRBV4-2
CASSQDLPSDYNEQFF
TGTGCCAGCAGCCAAGATCTGCCTAGCGATTACAATGAGCAGTTCTTC
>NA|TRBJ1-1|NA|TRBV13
CASKGLLNTEAFF
TGTGCCAGCAAGGGACTGCTGAACACTGAAGCTTTCTTT
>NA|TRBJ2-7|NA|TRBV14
CASSQAQGIYEQYF
TGTGCCAGCAGCCAAGCCCAGGGAATCTACGAGCAGTACTTC
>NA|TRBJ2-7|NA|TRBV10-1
CASSPTRLAREQYF
TGCGCCAGCTCCCCTACCCGATTAGCGAGGGAGCAGTACTTC
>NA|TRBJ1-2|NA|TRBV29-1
CSVAQGYGYTF
TGCAGCGTTGCACAGGGCTATGGCTACACCTTC
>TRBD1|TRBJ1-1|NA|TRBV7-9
CASSRDRGTEAFF
TGTGCCAGCAGCCGGGACAGGGGAACTGAAGCTTTCTTT
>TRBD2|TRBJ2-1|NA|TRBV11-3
CASSLDPASGNYNEQFF
TGTGCCAGCAGCTTAGATCCGGCTAGCGGGAACTACAATGAGCAGTTCTTC
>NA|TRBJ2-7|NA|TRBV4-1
CASSRTWGPRYEQYF
TGCGCCAGCAGCCGGACGTGGGGGCCCAGATACGAGCAGTACTTC
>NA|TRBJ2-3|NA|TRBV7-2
CASSLNGAAGSVDTQYF
TGTGCCAGCAGCTTAAACGGTGCGGCGGGGTCTGTAGATACGCAGTATTTT
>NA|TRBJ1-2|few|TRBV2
CASRLEGANYGYTF
TGTGCCAGCAGATTGGAGGGAGCTAACTATGGCTACACCTTC
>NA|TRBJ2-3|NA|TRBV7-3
CASSPYKRGQTSTDTQYF
TGTGCCAGCAGCCCCTACAAACGCGGACAGACCAGCACAGATACGCAGTATTTT
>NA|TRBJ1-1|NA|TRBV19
CASSIVGENTEAFF
TGTGCCAGTAGTATAGTGGGAGAGAACACTGAAGCTTTCTTT
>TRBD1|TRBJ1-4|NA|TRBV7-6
CASSPGGSNEKLFF
TGTGCCAGCAGCCCAGGGGGGAGTAATGAAAAACTGTTTTTT
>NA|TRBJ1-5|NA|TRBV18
CASRNGRDNQPQHF
TGTGCCAGCCGCAATGGCAGGGACAATCAGCCCCAGCATTTT
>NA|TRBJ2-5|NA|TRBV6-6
CASSYSRETQYF
TGTGCCAGCAGTTACTCTCGAGAGACCCAGTACTTC
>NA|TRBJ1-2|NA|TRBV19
CASSIGRANYGYTF
TGTGCCAGTAGTATAGGACGGGCTAACTATGGCTACACCTTC
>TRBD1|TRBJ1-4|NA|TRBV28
CASSPPNRGEGEKLFF
TGTGCCAGCAGTCCCCCTAACAGGGGGGAAGGGGAAAAACTGTTTTTT
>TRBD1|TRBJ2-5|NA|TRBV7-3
CASSSDRGETQYF
TGTGCCAGCAGCTCCGACAGGGGGGAGACCCAGTACTTC
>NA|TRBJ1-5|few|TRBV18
CASSPPGPQNNQPQHF
TGTGCCAGCTCACCACCTGGCCCCCAGAACAATCAGCCCCAGCATTTT
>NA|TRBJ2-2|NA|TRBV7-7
CASSSGWAGELFF
TGTGCCAGCAGCTCAGGGTGGGCCGGGGAGCTGTTTTTT
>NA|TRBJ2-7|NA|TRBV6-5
CASSYSGGASYEQYF
TGTGCCAGCAGTTACTCGGGGGGGGCTTCCTACGAGCAGTACTTC
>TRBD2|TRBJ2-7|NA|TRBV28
CASSLFGGSASYEQYF
TGTGCCAGCAGTTTGTTCGGCGGGAGCGCCTCCTACGAGCAGTACTTC
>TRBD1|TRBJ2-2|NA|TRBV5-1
CASSSAGTGGTGELFF
TGCGCCAGCAGCTCTGCCGGGACAGGGGGAACCGGGGAGCTGTTTTTT
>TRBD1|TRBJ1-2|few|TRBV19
CASSSGTGLTGGYTF
TGTGCCAGTAGTTCCGGGACAGGTCTTACCGGGGGCTACACCTTC
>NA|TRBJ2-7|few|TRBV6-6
CASSYHSPLSYEQYF
TGTGCCAGCAGTTACCACTCGCCCCTTAGCTACGAGCAGTACTTC
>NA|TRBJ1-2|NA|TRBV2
CASSDPVNYGYTF
TGTGCCAGCAGTGACCCGGTTAACTATGGCTACACCTTC